This T cell receptor beta chain appears in the sequencing data of a study of graft-versus-host responses after intestinal transplantation (dated by TCRdb to the early 2020s). About the investigation overall: The transplants that recipients received were multivisceral, liver-intestinal, or isolated intestinal. Alloreactive clones were identified by sequencing pre-transplant mixed lymphocyte reaction products and comparing these products with unstimulated pre-transplant donor and recipient T cells. Donor T cell macrochimerism was defined as a peak of at least 4% donor T cells among recipient peripheral blood mononuclear cells. Rather than going through the commercial service, samples from a few later patients were sequenced in-house on an Illumina MiSeq and processed with MiXCR. Of the roughly 24 intestinal transplant recipients enrolled in the cohort, one of whom was a retransplant, a few patients without pretransplant specimens were excluded. All recipients received anti-thymocyte globulin induction followed by maintenance tacrolimus and steroids for about three years. Graft-versus-host and host-versus-graft alloreactive T cell clones were tracked in the graft, circulation and bone marrow after intestinal transplantation using bulk TCR-beta CDR3 sequencing. What the authors observed across the whole study: The relatively low number and heterogeneity of intestinal transplant patients limited the conclusions. GvH clones were detected in recipient bone marrow, and some of these GvH clones were observed earlier in ileal mucosa or blood, consistent with an intestinal mucosal origin. In the allografts of patients with donor T cell macrochimerism, GvH to HvG T cell clonal ratios were high. Early after transplant, peak levels of circulating GvH clones were found to be associated with declines in HvG clones.

The intended sense of this specimen's time point label: cells obtained before transplantation from donor or recipient. In the mixed lymphocyte reactions, roughly 200,000 CFSE-labeled pre-transplant responders were plated with roughly 200,000 irradiated violet-dye-labeled stimulators and cultured for 5 to 6 days. Proliferating CD3+CD4+CFSE-low and CD3+CD8+CFSE-low responder cells were FACS-sorted on a BD Influx sorter after the mixed lymphocyte reaction. Including the terminal cysteine and phenylalanine, the CDR3 comprises 18 residues. The sequence is cut down to CDR3 DNA, 54 bases in frame from base 1. For CDR1 and CDR2, the germline V gene lists SGHTA and FQGTGA. V is cut by 5 bases and J by 12 bases, and the space between the germline ends is 32 bases. A word on this clone: Per-base quality was not reported, and no clone a single base away is much larger than it.

Receptor amplification or capture employed the immunoSEQ multiplex PCR assay. For most patients, genomic DNA was isolated with the Qiagen DNeasy Blood and Tissue Kit and sent frozen to Adaptive Biotechnologies for TCR sequencing. For most patients, genomic DNA was subjected to high-throughput TCR-beta CDR3 sequencing by Adaptive Biotechnologies. Concerning the study's data processing: TCR sequencing data were retrieved from Adaptive's ImmunoSEQ software for about 17 patients, whereas a few other patients were processed with MiXCR and VDJtools. CD4 versus CD8 sorting errors were corrected by removing sequences found in both subsets at a frequency ratio below 5:1. CDR3 nucleotide sequences shared between donor and recipient were removed because their origin could not be assigned. To be classed as alloreactive, a clone needed at least 2-fold expansion over unstimulated cells and a minimum CFSE-low frequency of 0.002% (template counts) or 0.001% (read counts). Clones detected in sequenced pre-transplant spleen, lymph node, or MLR CFSE-low populations of the donor or recipient were defined as mappable. The cumulative frequency of alloreactive clones was calculated as a percentage of all sequences, weighted by copy number. As stored in TCRdb, this immuneACCESS dataset retains in-frame rearrangements with V and J assigned. A fraction of the clones does not appear; measured against another copy, unresolved V genes explain less than half of the discrepancy, and the remainder lacks a known reason. From that table come the V and J calls and clone size; the DNA was used to work out D and trimming. The table for this sample lists some 22,000 clones; less than 45% of them were counted only once. The ten biggest clones cover under 2% of the sample.

The chain uses TRBV7-3 and TRBJ2-1, with TRBD1 perhaps the D gene, on 7 matching bases. The sequence was obtained from a human patient who received an intestinal transplant. Sample: alloreactive CD8+ T cells from a mixed lymphocyte reaction culture, taken before intestinal transplant. What the cell subset or site label conveys for this sample: CFSE-low proliferating T cells sorted from approximately six-day pre-transplant mixed lymphocyte reaction (GvH or HvG direction). The CDR3 reads as follows: CASSREPPGEGAGSGQFF. Read as DNA, the sequence is TGTGCCAGCAGCCGCGAACCTCCGGGAGAGGGGGCGGGATCAGGGCAGTTCTTC. The full variable domain, with segments outside the CDR3 supplied by the reference TRBV7-3 and TRBJ2-1 proteins, appears as GAGVSQTPSNKVTEKGKYVELRCDPISGHTALYWYRQSLGQGPEFLIYFQGTGAADDSGLPNDRFFAVRPEGSVSTLKIQRTERGDSAVYLCASSREPPGEGAGSGQFFGPGTRLTVL.